This T cell receptor (beta chain) is from a study of T-cell reconstitution after alpha-beta-depleted transplantation in children. The study, taken as a whole, reports: Surviving recipient T cells and intrathymic progenitors accounted for some patients' high TCRbeta diversity at day 60.

There are a few counts of this clonotype. Its antigen is currently unknown. The CDR3 is made up of 11 amino acids. The V and J ends lost 1 base and 14 bases, in that order; junction bases with no gene match: 1. Unique molecular identifiers were incorporated when the TCRbeta library was constructed. TCRdb re-analysed the PCR reads in MiXCR, keeping a single row per CDR3 protein. The table has 900,000 or so distinct CDR3 sequences, around 17% seen once. The source of this sequence is a male patient younger than 18 who had a stem cell transplant for acute lymphoblastic leukemia, so the T cells may come from the graft donor. The material sequenced was PBMCs, mostly from graft donor cells, taken 360 days after TCRalphabeta/CD19-depleted stem cell transplant. The chain employs TRBV12-3 or TRBV12-4 and TRBJ2-1, with 8 bases fitting TRBD1. The CDR3, as DNA: TGTGCCAGCAGTTTAGGGACAGGGAAGTTCTTC. Translation gives CASSLGTGKFF.